Below, 20 T cell receptor beta chains from the same sample are listed, as sequenced in a study of neoadjuvant anti-PD-1 for oral cavity cancer. Time point defined: after neoadjuvant nivolumab, at surgical resection. The table came from immunoSEQ multiplex PCR; TCRdb's copy has only in-frame clones and leaves some out. The sample comprises more than 5,500 clones, 58% of which are singletons, and just over 7% rests with the top ten. The sequences come from tumor tissue, collected after nivolumab (anti-PD-1) treatment. The source is a person aged 35 to 85 with oral cavity squamous cell carcinoma.

This chain uses TRBV5-6 with TRBJ1-4; no clear D. The V end was cut by 0 bases, the J end by 0 bases, with 18 bases between. Germline V gene data show CDR1 as SGHDT and CDR2 as YYEEEE. This CDR3 spans 19 amino acids. The CDR3 loop reads CASSLGPAGSRTTNEKLFF. The DNA of the CDR3 is TGTGCCAGCAGCTTGGGGCCCGCGGGAAGCCGAACAACTAATGAAAAACTGTTTTTT.

The V and J genes are TRBV5-5 and TRBJ2-7; 12 bases agree with TRBD2. Germline V gene sequence: CDR1 SGHKS, CDR2 YYEKEE (reference sequence). V dropped 5 bases and J dropped 4; count of bases not matched to a gene: 10. This CDR3 is built from 16 residues. CDR3 in amino acids: CASRGRLAGVAYEQYF. The CDR3 DNA reads TGTGCCAGCAGGGGTAGACTAGCGGGAGTTGCGTACGAGCAGTACTTC.

The CDR3 loop reads CAIPDGYSYEQYF. In DNA form, the CDR3 reads TGTGCCATCCCGGACGGGTACAGTTACGAGCAGTACTTC. This rearrangement joins TRBV5-3 to TRBJ2-7; no definite D call. TRBV5-3 is filed as an ORF, its function uncertain. CDR3 length equals 13 residues. With 9 bases removed from V and 4 bases from J, the gap between germline ends came to 17 bases.

This clone occurred a few times. J is TRBJ2-5 and V is TRBV7-9; D gene uncertain. The germline CDR1 and CDR2 sequences are SEHNR and FQNEAQ (reference sequence). V was clipped by 5 bases and J by 5 bases, with 9 bases between them. The CDR3 is 12 amino acids. CDR3 nucleotide sequence: TGTGCCAGCAGCATACAGCAGGAGACCCAGTACTTC. It yields the protein CASSIQQETQYF.

By frequency in the sample, this clone is large. The J gene is TRBJ2-1, the V gene TRBV7-9; possibly TRBD1 for D (5 bases). Trimming pared 1 base from V and 6 bases from J, leaving 7 bases between. The germline V gene encodes CDR1 SEHNR and CDR2 FQNEAQ (reference sequence). The CDR3 is made up of 13 amino acids. The CDR3 reads CASSLVGVNEQFF. The CDR3 nucleotides are TGTGCCAGCAGCTTAGTAGGGGTCAATGAGCAGTTCTTC.

This sequence joins TRBV2 and TRBJ2-5, with 11 bases identical to TRBD1. The CDR3 length is 15 residues. The germline gives CDR1 SNHLY, CDR2 FYNNEI. V was pared by 1 base and J by 5 bases, with 3 bases of the junction left unmatched. CDR3 loop: CASSEGTGGKETQYF. As DNA, the CDR3 is TGTGCCAGCAGTGAAGGGACAGGGGGCAAGGAGACCCAGTACTTC.

This clone came up a few times. The V gene is TRBV21-1, the J gene TRBJ1-2. TRBV21-1 is flagged as a pseudogene. CDR3 length: 12 amino acids. CDR3 bases: TGTGCCAGCACCTCAAGCTCCTATGGCTACACCTTC. It specifies CASTSSSYGYTF.

This rearrangement joins TRBV14 to TRBJ2-2, with D possibly matching TRBD2 (5 bases). Germline V gene lookup returns CDR1 SGHDN and CDR2 FVKESK. There are 13 residues in the CDR3. Trimming took off 5 bases at V and 6 bases at J, with 10 bases between the two ends. CDR3 nucleotide sequence: TGTGCCAGCAGCTCGTTCGGGGCCGGGGAGCTGTTTTTT. As protein: CASSSFGAGELFF.

V gene TRBV7-9 combines with J gene TRBJ1-2, with D unclear. There are 13 residues in the CDR3. The V gene's germline CDR1 is SEHNR and CDR2 FQNEAQ (reference sequence). V was clipped by 6 bases and J by 1 base, with 9 bases between them. CDR3 in amino acids: CASRMEINYGYTF. As DNA, the CDR3 is TGTGCCAGCAGGATGGAGATTAACTATGGCTACACCTTC.

The chain employs TRBV29-1 and TRBJ1-4; unclear D gene. The ends were cut back, 7 bases at V and 4 bases at J, with 13 bases in the middle. CDR1 is SQVTM, CDR2 ANQGSEA, per germline. The CDR3 length is 13 residues. The CDR3 nucleotides are TGCAGCGCCGCGGTCAGAGTTAATGAAAAACTGTTTTTT. This codes for CSAAVRVNEKLFF.

This clone was detected only a few times. The V and J genes are TRBV27 and TRBJ2-6; tentative D call: TRBD1 (5 bases). Between the trimmed V and J ends, which lost 7 bases and 0 bases, there was a span of 16 bases. Germline V gene lookup returns CDR1 MNHEY and CDR2 SMNVEV (reference sequence). There are 17 residues in the CDR3. The DNA for the CDR3 is TGTGCCAGCACTGGTTTAGGACACCTCTCTGGGGCCAACGTCCTGACTTTC. Encoded protein: CASTGLGHLSGANVLTF.

The chain is built from TRBV5-4 and TRBJ2-3, with TRBD1 matching over 8 bases. Trimming at V came to 4 bases and at J to 4 bases, leaving 5 bases not matched to a gene. This CDR3 is 14 amino acids long. CDR1 and CDR2 from the germline V gene are SGHNT and YYREEE (reference sequence). In DNA, the CDR3 is TGTGCCAGCAGCACCAGGGGGCCCCCAGATACGCAGTATTTT. This translates into CASSTRGPPDTQYF. The full variable domain, its missing parts supplied by reference TRBV5-4 and TRBJ2-3, is ETGVTQSPTHLIKTRGQQVTLRCSSQSGHNTVSWYQQALGQGPQFIFQYYREEENGRGNFPPRFSGLQFPNYSSELNVNALELDDSALYLCASSTRGPPDTQYFGPGTRLTVL.

The rearrangement uses TRBV19 and TRBJ2-2; the D gene is possibly TRBD2 (5 bases). The CDR3 totals 13 residues. Germline CDR1 reads LNHDA; CDR2 reads SQIVND (reference sequence). Trimming stripped 9 bases from V and 6 bases from J, with 14 bases between. CDR3 sequence: CASAIARAGELFF. In DNA form, the CDR3 reads TGTGCCAGCGCTATAGCGAGGGCCGGGGAGCTGTTTTTT. The full variable domain, in which reference TRBV19 and TRBJ2-2 provide the parts outside the CDR3, is DGGITQSPKYLFRKEGQNVTLSCEQNLNHDAMYWYRQDPGQGLRLIYYSQIVNDFQKGDIAEGYSVSREKKESFPLTVTSAQKNPTAFYLCASAIARAGELFFGEGSRLTVL.

This clone was observed a few times. The gene calls are TRBV14 and TRBJ1-3; D is ambiguous. The CDR3 consists of 16 residues. The V end lost 0 bases, the J end lost 0 bases, and 9 bases lay between the germline ends. Germline V gene data show CDR1 as SGHDN and CDR2 as FVKESK. The CDR3 nucleotides read TGTGCCAGCAGCCAAGATGGGAGAGTCTCTGGAAACACCATATATTTT. Protein: CASSQDGRVSGNTIYF.

The J gene is TRBJ1-5, the V gene TRBV6-5; D unclear. The germline CDR1 and CDR2 sequences are MNHEY and SVGAGI. V was pared by 6 bases and J by 4 bases, with 13 bases between. This CDR3 has 14 amino acids. The CDR3 reads CASSGLIGNQPQHF. In nucleotides, the CDR3 is TGTGCCAGCAGCGGACTTATCGGTAATCAGCCCCAGCATTTT.

The chain employs TRBV6-5 and TRBJ2-7; 9 nucleotides agree with TRBD1. Germline-derived CDR1 and CDR2 are MNHEY and SVGAGI. The junction had 8 bases not matched to a gene; V was cut back by 7 bases and J by 4 bases. The CDR3 is made up of 14 amino acids. In DNA form, the CDR3 reads TGTGCCAGCACCCGACCCGGACAGGGGTACGAGCAGTACTTC. Translation: CASTRPGQGYEQYF.

The chain has TRBV7-2 and TRBJ1-1; the D gene is possibly TRBD1 (6 bases). The V end lost 4 bases, the J end lost 6 bases, and 12 bases lay between the germline ends. CDR3 size: 13 residues. The germline gives CDR1 SGHTA, CDR2 FQGNSA. CDR3 bases: TGTGCCAGCAGCTCCGGGTCAGGGGCTGAAGCTTTCTTT. Translation: CASSSGSGAEAFF.

This chain joins TRBV10-3 and TRBJ2-4; D is uncertain. V lost 2 bases, J lost 2 bases, and 10 bases lay in between. The CDR3 runs 15 residues. Per the germline V gene, CDR1 is ENHRY and CDR2 is SYGVKD. The CDR3: CAISESEGPKNIQYF. The DNA of the CDR3 is TGTGCCATCAGTGAGAGCGAAGGTCCCAAAAACATTCAGTACTTC.

The rearrangement joins TRBV19 to TRBJ2-3; D unresolved. Germline V gene lookup returns CDR1 LNHDA and CDR2 SQIVND (reference sequence). V was pared by 2 bases and J by 6 bases, with 12 bases between. This CDR3 is built from 14 residues. CDR3 amino acids: CASSISLTVDTQYF. Here the CDR3 DNA reads TGTGCCAGTAGTATAAGCTTGACGGTGGATACGCAGTATTTT.

The CDR3 nucleotides are TGTGCCAGCAGCCGTTGGAATAGGGTGGCCAATGAAAAACTGTTTTTT. Translation: CASSRWNRVANEKLFF. The genes are TRBV5-6 and TRBJ1-4; no firm D call. Germline V CDR1 and CDR2: SGHDT, YYEEEE. V lost 4 bases and J lost 5, with 18 bases in between. This CDR3 region has 16 residues.